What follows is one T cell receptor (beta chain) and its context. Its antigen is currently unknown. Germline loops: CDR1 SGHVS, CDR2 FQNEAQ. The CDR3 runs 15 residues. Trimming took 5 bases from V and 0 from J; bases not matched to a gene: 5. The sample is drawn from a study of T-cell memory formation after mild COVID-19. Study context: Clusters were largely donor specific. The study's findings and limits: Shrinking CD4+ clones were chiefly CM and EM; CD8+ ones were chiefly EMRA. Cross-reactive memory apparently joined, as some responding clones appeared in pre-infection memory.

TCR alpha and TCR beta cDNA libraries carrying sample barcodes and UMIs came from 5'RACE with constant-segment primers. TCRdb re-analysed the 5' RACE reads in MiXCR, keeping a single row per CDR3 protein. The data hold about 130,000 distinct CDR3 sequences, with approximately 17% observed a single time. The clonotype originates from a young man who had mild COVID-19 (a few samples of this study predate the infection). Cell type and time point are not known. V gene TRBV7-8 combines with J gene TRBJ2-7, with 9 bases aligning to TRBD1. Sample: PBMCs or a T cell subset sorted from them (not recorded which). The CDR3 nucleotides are TGTGCCAGCAGCGCCACAGGGGGCCCCTCCTACGAGCAGTACTTC. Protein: CASSATGGPSYEQYF.